The source of this T cell receptor beta chain is a study of regulatory T cells in long-lasting Graves disease. Both iRepertoire HTBI primers and Arm-PCR of CDR3 regions were used to build the TCR beta libraries. From the multiplex PCR reads, TCRdb called clonotypes with MiXCR, one entry per CDR3 protein. The table has about 450,000 distinct CDR3 sequences, less than 20% seen once. The sample's time point: newly diagnosed GD, antithyroid drugs for less than 3 months. PBMCs were the source of the RNA used for TCR sequencing. CDR1 is SGHAT and CDR2 is FQNNGV in the germline V gene. The ends were cut back, 4 bases at V and 5 bases at J, with 11 bases in the middle. The CDR3 loop spans 13 amino acids. This clonotype has a count of ten or more. These records were also assigned to another study, of T cells in Graves' hyperthyroidism and ophthalmopathy. That investigation notes: Most clonotypes that expanded in the thyroid above 0.001 also showed up in blood.

The source was peripheral blood mononuclear cells (PBMCs), collected at new diagnosis, from a patient treated with antithyroid drugs. This chain connects TRBV11-2 to TRBJ1-1; D unresolved. This clonotype was sampled from a woman in her 30s with Graves disease. CDR3 protein: CASSSEGGTEAFF. The CDR3 region has the DNA TGTGCCAGCAGCTCGGAGGGTGGGACTGAAGCTTTCTTT.